The present T cell receptor beta chain was sequenced within a study of blood T cell repertoires in COVID-19. Study information: Some COVID-19 samples were acute and others convalescent; all came from the United States, Italy and Spain. Sample material is recorded as cDNA or gDNA derived from T cells, B-cell-depleted T cells, or PBMCs.

As processed by the authors: Reference gene primer amplification in the assay estimated nucleated cell counts. Generated by immunoSEQ multiplex PCR, the TCRdb table keeps only in-frame clones and is missing some. V and J calls and clone size come straight from that table; D and trimming were deduced from the DNA. The sample has tens of thousands of clones; roughly four fifths are singletons. This CDR3 is 16 amino acids long. Per the germline V gene, CDR1 is LGHNA and CDR2 is YNFKEQ. V gave up 4 bases and J gave up 3 bases, with 18 bases separating them. The TCR sequence derives from a human donor in a cohort sampled during active COVID-19. Sequencing was done on a sample of peripheral blood. V usage is TRBV4-2 and J usage is TRBJ1-1; D possibly corresponds to TRBD1 (6 bases). CDR3 bases: TGTGCCAGCAGCCCCACGGGGAGAGGGGGTGACACTGAAGCTTTCTTT. It yields the protein CASSPTGRGGDTEAFF.